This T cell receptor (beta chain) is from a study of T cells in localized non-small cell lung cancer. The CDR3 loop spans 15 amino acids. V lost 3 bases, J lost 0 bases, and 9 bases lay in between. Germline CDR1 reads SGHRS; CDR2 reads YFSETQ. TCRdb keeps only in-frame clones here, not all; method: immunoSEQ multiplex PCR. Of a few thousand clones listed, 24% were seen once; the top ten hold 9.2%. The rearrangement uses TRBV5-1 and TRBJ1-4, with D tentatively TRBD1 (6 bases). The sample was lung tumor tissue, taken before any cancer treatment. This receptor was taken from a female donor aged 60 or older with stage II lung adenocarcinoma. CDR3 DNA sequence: TGCGCCAGCAGCTCGTCAGGGGCAACTAATGAAAAACTGTTTTTT. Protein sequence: CASSSSGATNEKLFF.